The next 21 T cell receptor beta chains were all read from a single sample in a study of T cell clones after liver transplantation. Here immunoSEQ multiplex PCR was the method, and the copy in TCRdb shows in-frame clones only, minus some. This table has tens of thousands of clones, over 70% appearing once. This specimen was CD4+ T cells from blood, taken before liver transplant. The receptor source for this set is a human donor who received a liver transplant.

The J gene is TRBJ1-6, the V gene TRBV2, with 8 nucleotides matching TRBD1. Trimming cost V 3 bases and J 9 bases; bases outside gene matches: 1. CDR3 length: 13 amino acids. In germline, CDR1 is SNHLY, CDR2 FYNNEI. DNA for the CDR3: TGTGCCAGCAGTGAGGGGACAGGTTCACCCCTCCACTTT. Protein sequence: CASSEGTGSPLHF.

The chain joins TRBV29-1 to TRBJ2-7; TRBD1 matches at 9 bases. Trimming cost V 6 bases and J 4 bases; bases outside gene matches: 7. The germline gives CDR1 SQVTM, CDR2 ANQGSEA. This CDR3 spans 13 amino acids. The CDR3: CSVGKDRGYEQYF. The CDR3 region has the DNA TGCAGCGTGGGCAAGGACAGGGGTTACGAGCAGTACTTC.

This sequence joins TRBV28 and TRBJ1-6; TRBD1 might be the D (6 bases). Per germline, CDR1 MDHEN and CDR2 SYDVKM. The V end was cut by 6 bases, the J end by 7 bases, with 13 bases between. The CDR3 extends over 14 amino acids. The CDR3 loop is CASSRDRTNSPLHF. CDR3 nucleotides: TGTGCCAGCAGCCGAGACAGGACAAATTCACCCCTCCACTTT.

This clone was recorded many times. CDR3 DNA: TGTGCCAGCAGCTTAGCCCCAGGACACCTCTCCTACGAGCAGTACTTC. Translated: CASSLAPGHLSYEQYF. This chain links TRBV7-9 with TRBJ2-7; tentative D call: TRBD1 (5 bases). In germline, CDR1 is SEHNR, CDR2 FQNEAQ (reference sequence). Trimming removed 0 bases from V and 0 bases from J, with 12 bases in between. This CDR3 has 16 residues.

The genes are TRBV5-6 and TRBJ2-6; no definite D call. CDR1 is SGHDT, CDR2 YYEEEE, per germline. Trimming pared 2 bases from V and 2 bases from J, leaving 11 bases between. CDR3 length: 16 residues. CDR3 in amino acids: CASSLYREAGANVLTF. The CDR3 coding sequence is TGTGCCAGCAGCTTATATAGAGAAGCTGGGGCCAACGTCCTGACTTTC.

V usage is TRBV5-1 and J usage is TRBJ1-5, with D tentatively TRBD1 (5 bases). CDR1 is SGHRS, CDR2 YFSETQ, per germline. CDR3 length: 15 residues. Trimming cost V 0 bases and J 5 bases, with 12 bases left between them. The CDR3 is CASSLGTRGDQPQHF. The CDR3, as DNA: TGCGCCAGCAGCTTGGGGACTAGAGGGGATCAGCCCCAGCATTTT.

The chain recombines TRBV7-8 with TRBJ1-5, with D maybe TRBD1 (6 bases). V was pared by 7 bases and J by 7 bases, with 14 bases between. The CDR3 spans 13 residues. CDR1 and CDR2 (germline): SGHVS, FQNEAQ. CDR3 amino acids: CASTWEGVQPQHF. CDR3 coding DNA: TGTGCCAGCACTTGGGAGGGGGTCCAGCCCCAGCATTTT.

In its sample, this clone was seen once. The chain recombines TRBV21-1 with TRBJ1-2; TRBD1, the D gene given by the table, was not confirmed from the DNA. TRBV21-1 is tagged as a pseudogene. The CDR3 is 13 residues long. DNA of the CDR3: TGTGCCAGCAACCCGACAGGGTCCCATGGCTACACCTTC. It yields the protein CASNPTGSHGYTF.

This chain joins TRBV7-2 and TRBJ1-5, with D possibly TRBD1 on 6 matching bases. This CDR3 spans 14 amino acids. Germline CDR1 SGHTA, CDR2 FQGNSA. Between the trimmed V and J ends, which lost 0 bases and 9 bases, there was a span of 12 bases. CDR3 protein: CASSLATTGTPQHF. The CDR3 nucleotides read TGTGCCAGCAGCTTAGCCACCACAGGGACGCCCCAGCATTTT. The full variable domain, with the rest looked up from reference TRBV7-2 and TRBJ1-5, is GAGVSQSPSNKVTEKGKDVELRCDPISGHTALYWYRQSLGQGLEFLIYFQGNSAPDKSGLPSDRFSAERTGGSVSTLTIQRTQQEDSAVYLCASSLATTGTPQHFGDGTRLSIL.

This clone was counted a few times. The chain uses TRBV30 and TRBJ2-5; perhaps TRBD1 as D (5 bases). V shed 6 bases and J shed 10 bases, with 18 bases lying between them. From germline, CDR1 is GTSNPN and CDR2 SVGIG (reference sequence). The CDR3 is 12 amino acids. Here the CDR3 DNA reads TGTGCCTGTACCCAGGGCAGTTTGGTCCAGTACTTC. Protein: CACTQGSLVQYF.

This clone was counted between two and nine times. The chain carries TRBV5-4 and TRBJ1-2; maybe TRBD1 (6 bases). V was trimmed by 5 bases and J by 4 bases, leaving 21 bases between them. CDR3 length: 16 amino acids. The V gene's germline CDR1 is SGHNT and CDR2 YYREEE (reference sequence). In DNA form, the CDR3 reads TGTGCCAGCAGTCGCGACAGCGGTACAGGGAGCTATGGCTACACCTTC. This gives the protein CASSRDSGTGSYGYTF.

The chain carries TRBV18 and TRBJ2-7; weak D call: TRBD2 (8 bases). Germline values: CDR1 KGHSH, CDR2 LQKENI. Trimming stripped 9 bases from V and 3 bases from J, with 18 bases between. The CDR3 length is 14 residues. CDR3 in amino acids: CASRPGGGDYEQYF. As DNA, the CDR3 is TGTGCCAGTCGACCGGGAGGGGGCGACTACGAGCAGTACTTC.

The CDR3 here is CASSQESRGNYEQYF. In nucleotides, the CDR3 is TGTGCCAGCAGCCAAGAAAGCAGGGGGAACTACGAGCAGTACTTC. The chain is built from TRBV4-2 and TRBJ2-7, with 7 bases identical to TRBD1. Germline CDR1 reads LGHNA; CDR2 reads YNFKEQ. The CDR3 extends over 15 amino acids. The ends lost 0 bases at V and 3 bases at J; junction bases unmatched: 5.

With regard to this clone: The same CDR3 arises from other DNA sequences in this sample as well. This chain joins TRBV6-5 and TRBJ2-7; 7 nucleotides match TRBD2. There are 13 residues in the CDR3. Germline V gene lookup returns CDR1 MNHEY and CDR2 SVGAGI. The ends lost 8 bases at V and 1 base at J; junction bases unmatched: 5. As DNA, the CDR3 is TGTGCCAGCCGGAGGGGAGGGTCCTACGAGCAGTACTTC. This gives the protein CASRRGGSYEQYF.

The J gene is TRBJ2-7, the V gene TRBV11-3, with 8 nucleotides matching TRBD1. The CDR3 contains 13 residues. Germline-derived CDR1 and CDR2 are SGHNT and YENEEA. V shed 1 base, J shed 6 bases, and the junction held 2 bases outside the gene matches. CDR3 nucleotide sequence: TGTGCCAGCAGCTTAGGAGACAGGGGCGAGCAGTACTTC. Its protein is CASSLGDRGEQYF.

This clone is a singleton in its sample. V usage is TRBV28 and J usage is TRBJ2-5; D gene unclear. The CDR3 runs to 13 residues. V lost 5 bases, J lost 1 base, and 8 bases lay in between. Germline V gene data show CDR1 as MDHEN and CDR2 as SYDVKM. This chain's CDR3 is CASSITGQETQYF. The CDR3 nucleotides are TGTGCCAGCAGTATAACCGGCCAAGAGACCCAGTACTTC.

This rearrangement joins TRBV27 to TRBJ2-7; D is unresolved. Germline CDR1 is MNHEY and CDR2 is SMNVEV (reference sequence). This CDR3 comprises 15 residues. The germline V and J ends were trimmed by 3 bases and 1 base, with 13 bases remaining between them. The CDR3 DNA reads TGTGCCAGCAGTTTGACGTTGCTCAGGTCCTACGAGCAGTACTTC. It codes for CASSLTLLRSYEQYF.

This clone was recorded a few times. This chain joins TRBV5-6 and TRBJ1-2, with no clear D. In germline, CDR1 is SGHDT, CDR2 YYEEEE. This CDR3 has 15 amino acids. The V end lost 2 bases, the J end lost 0 bases, and 11 bases lay between the germline ends. The CDR3 protein is CASSFVATANYGYTF. Written as DNA, the CDR3 is TGTGCCAGCAGCTTTGTGGCCACAGCTAACTATGGCTACACCTTC.

In its sample, this clone was seen many times. The chain combines TRBV6-6 with TRBJ1-2, with TRBD1 matching over 7 bases. V lost 4 bases, J lost 2 bases, and 10 bases stayed unmatched. CDR3 length: 16 amino acids. In germline, CDR1 is MNHNY, CDR2 SVGAGI (reference sequence). CDR3 residues: CASSLPRDSENYGYTF. CDR3 sequence (DNA): TGTGCCAGCAGTTTGCCCCGGGACAGCGAGAACTATGGCTACACCTTC.

A few counts support this clone. This sequence joins TRBV2 and TRBJ1-6; D gene unclear. Trimming shortened V by 6 bases and J by 4 bases, and 13 bases separated the two germline ends. The CDR3 runs 15 residues. The germline V gene has CDR1 SNHLY and CDR2 FYNNEI. The CDR3 sequence: CASRPDRLYNSPLHF. As DNA, the CDR3 is TGTGCCAGCAGACCCGACCGACTGTATAATTCACCCCTCCACTTT.

The chain couples TRBV28 to TRBJ2-7, with 8 bases identical to TRBD2. V was clipped by 2 bases and J by 2 bases; unmatched bases: 2. The CDR3 sequence is 14 residues long. Germline loops: CDR1 MDHEN, CDR2 SYDVKM. The CDR3 is CASSLSSGAYEQYF. In nucleotides, the CDR3 is TGTGCCAGCAGTTTAAGTAGCGGGGCCTACGAGCAGTACTTC. Using reference TRBV28 and TRBJ2-7 for the parts outside the CDR3, the full variable domain is DVKVTQSSRYLVKRTGEKVFLECVQDMDHENMFWYRQDPGLGLRLIYFSYDVKMKEKGDIPEGYSVSREKKERFSLILESASTNQTSMYLCASSLSSGAYEQYFGPGTRLTVT.